The next 17 T cell receptor beta chains were all read from a single sample in a study of siplizumab effects on memory and regulatory T cells. TCRdb's copy holds only in-frame clones and misses some; the assay was immunoSEQ multiplex PCR. The sample lists roughly 62,000 clones; approximately 93% were seen once. The sample was CD8+ T cells sorted from blood. The receptors were sampled from a human donor in good health.

The chain couples TRBV9 to TRBJ2-3; D remains ambiguous. In germline, CDR1 is SGDLS, CDR2 YYNGEE. The CDR3 runs 16 residues. Trimming removed 0 bases from V and 0 bases from J, with 11 bases in between. The CDR3 sequence: CASSVDGVSSTDTQYF. CDR3 nucleotides: TGTGCCAGCAGCGTAGATGGAGTCTCTAGCACAGATACGCAGTATTTT.

The chain uses TRBV4-1 and TRBJ1-2; D gene ambiguous. V lost 3 bases and J 8 bases, leaving 10 bases between the germline ends. The germline V gene encodes CDR1 MGHRA and CDR2 YSYEKL. The CDR3 has 12 amino acids. In nucleotides, the CDR3 is TGCGCCAGCAGCCAGCCAGCGGGGGGCTACACCTTC. This encodes CASSQPAGGYTF.

The count of this clone is one. CDR3 region: CSVILAEEQETQYF. The CDR3 bases are TGCAGCGTTATACTAGCGGAGGAACAAGAGACCCAGTACTTC. This sequence joins TRBV29-1 and TRBJ2-5, with TRBD2 identical over 8 bases. Looked up from germline, CDR1 is SQVTM and CDR2 is ANQGSEA. The CDR3 runs 14 residues. V shed 5 bases, J shed 2 bases, and the junction held 7 bases outside the gene matches.

The table lists this clone with a count of one. The chain links TRBV6-6 to TRBJ1-4; D call uncertain. With 4 bases removed from V and 7 bases from J, the gap between germline ends came to 13 bases. Germline V gives CDR1 MNHNY, CDR2 SVGAGI (reference sequence). This CDR3 region has 14 residues. The CDR3 nucleotides read TGTGCCAGCAGTTCTCGAGGCCAGGCTGAAAAACTGTTTTTT. It codes for CASSSRGQAEKLFF.

The chain recombines TRBV19 with TRBJ2-7, with TRBD1 matching over 9 bases. V lost 4 bases, J lost 5 bases, and 9 bases stayed unmatched. The CDR3 totals 15 residues. Germline CDR1 reads LNHDA; CDR2 reads SQIVND (reference sequence). As DNA, the CDR3 is TGTGCCAGTAGTAGCGGGACAGGGAGGCTCCACGAGCAGTACTTC. It encodes CASSSGTGRLHEQYF.

The rearrangement links TRBV2 to TRBJ2-1, with 14 positions matching TRBD2. The CDR3 has 18 residues. Trimming cost V 2 bases and J 7 bases; bases outside gene matches: 10. Germline V gives CDR1 SNHLY, CDR2 FYNNEI. The CDR3 here is CASSEIEGGLAGDNEQFF. As DNA, the CDR3 is TGTGCCAGCAGTGAAATCGAAGGGGGACTAGCGGGAGATAATGAGCAGTTCTTC.

The V gene is TRBV30, the J gene TRBJ2-1, with D perhaps matching TRBD2 (6 bases). The CDR3 runs to 15 residues. V lost 1 base, J lost 0 bases, and 10 bases lay in between. Germline V gives CDR1 GTSNPN, CDR2 SVGIG (reference sequence). CDR3 bases: TGTGCCTGGAGTGATAGCGGCAGCTCCTACAATGAGCAGTTCTTC. Its protein is CAWSDSGSSYNEQFF.

The CDR3 region is CASSLGSGGYETQYF. The CDR3 region has the DNA TGCGCCAGCAGCTTGGGGTCAGGGGGCTATGAGACCCAGTACTTC. The rearrangement links TRBV5-1 to TRBJ2-5; 8 nucleotides match TRBD1. Germline V gives CDR1 SGHRS, CDR2 YFSETQ. The CDR3 contains 15 residues. Unmatched junction bases numbered 6, after V lost 0 bases and J lost 5 bases.

V usage is TRBV29-1 and J usage is TRBJ1-2; 10 positions agree with TRBD1. With 2 bases clipped from V and 5 bases from J, the junction kept 8 bases outside the gene matches. Per the germline V gene, CDR1 is SQVTM and CDR2 is ANQGSEA. This CDR3 has 15 residues. CDR3 loop: CSVEWGQGSFYGYTF. CDR3 nucleotide sequence: TGCAGCGTTGAATGGGGACAGGGGAGCTTTTATGGCTACACCTTC.

The rearrangement links TRBV28 to TRBJ2-1; TRBD1 is a possible D gene (6 bases). The CDR3 loop spans 12 amino acids. Germline assignment: CDR1 MDHEN and CDR2 SYDVKM. V lost 9 bases, J lost 2 bases, and 8 bases lay in between. The CDR3 loop is CASRDTYNEQFF. In nucleotides, the CDR3 is TGTGCCAGTCGGGACACCTACAATGAGCAGTTCTTC.

The gene calls are TRBV9 and TRBJ1-2; D is unresolved. The ends were cut back, 0 bases at V and 7 bases at J, with 10 bases in the middle. The CDR3 runs 13 residues. CDR1 and CDR2 from the germline V gene are SGDLS and YYNGEE. CDR3 region: CASSVGSAGGYTF. CDR3 coding DNA: TGTGCCAGCAGCGTAGGTTCCGCGGGTGGCTACACCTTC.

V is TRBV27 and J is TRBJ2-7; D not certain. The V end was cut by 8 bases, the J end by 3 bases, with 17 bases between. CDR1 MNHEY and CDR2 SMNVEV come from the germline V gene (reference sequence). CDR3 size: 14 residues. The CDR3 protein is CASSLLHDVYEQYF. DNA of the CDR3: TGTGCCAGCTCCCTTCTACACGATGTCTACGAGCAGTACTTC.

The chain links TRBV11-3 to TRBJ2-2; no firm D call. Per germline, CDR1 SGHNT and CDR2 YENEEA. V lost 4 bases to trimming and J lost 9 bases, with 12 bases between them. This CDR3 region has 13 residues. The CDR3 coding sequence is TGTGCCAGCAGCTCCCTGGAATACAGGGAGCTGTTTTTT. It codes for CASSSLEYRELFF.

CDR3 sequence reads: CASSLVWDRTEAFF. The CDR3 region has the DNA TGTGCCAGCAGCTTGGTCTGGGATCGCACTGAAGCTTTCTTT. V usage is TRBV5-6 and J usage is TRBJ1-1; D remains unclear. Germline-derived CDR1 and CDR2 are SGHDT and YYEEEE. The length of the CDR3 is 14 residues. Trimming removed 0 bases at V and 4 bases at J, with 10 bases between.

The V call is TRBV7-9, the J call TRBJ1-1, with D perhaps TRBD1 (6 bases). The germline V gene has CDR1 SEHNR and CDR2 FQNEAQ (reference sequence). The CDR3 extends over 11 amino acids. Trimming pared 6 bases from V and 6 bases from J, leaving 8 bases between. The CDR3 nucleotides read TGTGCCAGCAGTACAGGGTCTGAAGCTTTCTTT. It yields the protein CASSTGSEAFF.

The rearrangement links TRBV27 to TRBJ2-2; D ambiguous. The CDR3 is 14 amino acids. Trimming left V 0 bases short and J 2 bases short, with 4 bases between. Germline values: CDR1 MNHEY, CDR2 SMNVEV (reference sequence). The CDR3 nucleotides are TGTGCCAGCAGTTTATCCAGCAACACCGGGGAGCTGTTTTTT. Translated: CASSLSSNTGELFF.

A single count supports this clone. The V gene is TRBV29-1, the J gene TRBJ2-1, with D possibly TRBD2 on 6 matching bases. This CDR3 has 13 residues. Per germline, CDR1 SQVTM and CDR2 ANQGSEA. V shed 4 bases and J shed 6 bases, with 13 bases lying between them. CDR3 nucleotide sequence: TGCAGCGTTGCCGCGGGGTCACTCAATGAGCAGTTCTTC. Amino acid sequence: CSVAAGSLNEQFF.